This T cell receptor beta chain appears in the sequencing data of a study of cytomegalovirus exposure and HLA in healthy donors. General study results and limits: No immune exposure information besides CMV serostatus was available. Presence/absence analyses supposed approximately even sequencing depth among donors. A few of the chains that were CMV-associated were confirmed in vitro to be specific for CMV antigens.

The CDR3 is 15 residues long. The V segment lost 5 bases and the J segment 0 bases; nucleotides outside the gene matches: 6. Germline CDR1 and CDR2: SEHNR and FQNEAQ (reference sequence). On this clone: What it recognizes is unknown.

The study ran its PCR with 60 Vbeta and 13 Jbeta primers. Sequenced by immunoSEQ multiplex PCR; TCRdb stores in-frame clones only, minus some. The sample yields some 100,000 clones, 76% seen once. Healthy donors of bone marrow made up the group. The specimen was PBMCs. The chain links TRBV7-9 to TRBJ1-2, with TRBD1 identical over 7 bases. The receptor comes from a woman aged 45-65 years in good health and CMV-seropositive. This CDR3 reads CASSDRQGTNYGYTF. The CDR3 region has the DNA TGTGCCAGCAGCGACCGACAGGGAACTAACTATGGCTACACCTTC.